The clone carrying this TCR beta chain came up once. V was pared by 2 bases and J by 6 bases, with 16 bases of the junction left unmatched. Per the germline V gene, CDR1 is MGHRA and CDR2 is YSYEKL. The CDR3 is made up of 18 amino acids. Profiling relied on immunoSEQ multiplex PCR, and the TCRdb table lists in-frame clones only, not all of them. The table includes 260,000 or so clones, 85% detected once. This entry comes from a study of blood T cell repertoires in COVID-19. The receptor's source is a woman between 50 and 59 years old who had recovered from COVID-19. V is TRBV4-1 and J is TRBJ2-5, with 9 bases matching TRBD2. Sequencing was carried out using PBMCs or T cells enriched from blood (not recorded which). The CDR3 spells CASSQKVGRREGMKTQYF. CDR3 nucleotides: TGCGCCAGCAGCCAAAAAGTGGGTCGGCGGGAGGGTATGAAGACCCAGTACTTC.